This section outlines one T cell receptor (beta chain) sequence together with its context. The antigen is unknown. The data are from a study of glioma-infiltrating T cells after dendritic cell vaccination. Turning to the study itself: Treatment, given 2003 to 2012, was autologous tumor lysate-pulsed dendritic cell vaccination. Study-wide results and limits: Estimated pretreatment TIL content predicted outcome after dendritic cell vaccination.

Data came from immunoSEQ multiplex PCR; TCRdb stores just in-frame clones and leaves some out. The sample has around 96,000 clones, about four fifths seen once; the top ten hold around 5.9%. Selection required adequate fresh-frozen tumor tissue plus more than two years' survival data. No glioblastoma patient carried an isocitrate dehydrogenase mutation. The TCR originated in a human donor with glioblastoma. Here the sequenced sample was blood, taken before dendritic cell vaccination.

DNA of the CDR3: TGTGCCTGCTCAACAGGGGGGTCGGAGACCCAGTACTTC. Protein sequence: CACSTGGSETQYF. The chain combines TRBV30 with TRBJ2-5, with 8 bases fitting TRBD1. CDR3 length equals 13 residues. CDR1 and CDR2 from the germline V gene are GTSNPN and SVGIG (reference sequence). The V segment lost 6 bases and the J segment 5 bases; nucleotides outside the gene matches: 8.